The clone carrying this T cell receptor (beta chain) was picked up a small number of times. The data derive from a study of CD8 T cells in ankylosing spondylitis. One entry per CDR3 protein, called by TCRdb with MiXCR from the 5' RACE reads. This sample has more than 200,000 distinct CDR3 sequences, with 20% to 30% found just once. The CDR3 runs 20 residues. V was pared by 2 bases and J by 8 bases, with 25 bases of the junction left unmatched. The germline gives CDR1 DFQATT, CDR2 SNEGSKA (reference sequence). Sequencing was done on a sample of blood, either unsorted or a sorted T cell fraction (not recorded which). The chain links TRBV20-1 to TRBJ2-1; 9 positions agree with TRBD2. The TCR sequence derives from a male donor with ankylosing spondylitis or in good health (not recorded which). In DNA form, the CDR3 reads TGCAGTGCTAGACTTCTCGGAGTGTGGGTAGCGGGGGCCCAGATCGATGAGCAGTTCTTC. It codes for CSARLLGVWVAGAQIDEQFF.